Presented here are 8 T cell receptor beta chains from one specimen sequenced in a study of T cell responses to AZD1222 COVID-19 vaccine. Profiled with immunoSEQ multiplex PCR; TCRdb holds only in-frame clones, not every one. The sample contains 150,000 to 200,000 clones, approximately 94% of which appear only once. Sequenced material: peripheral blood, taken 28 days after the second AZD1222 dose. These receptors all come from an adult who received the AZD1222 COVID-19 vaccine.

The V and J genes are TRBV6-6 and TRBJ1-4; D is unclear. Germline loops: CDR1 MNHNY, CDR2 SVGAGI (reference sequence). CDR3 length equals 15 residues. With 10 bases removed from V and 4 bases from J, the gap between germline ends came to 19 bases. CDR3 bases: TGTGCCACCACCCGCACACGAGGGTTTAATGAAAAACTGTTTTTT. It is translated as CATTRTRGFNEKLFF.

V is TRBV7-9 and J is TRBJ2-1; D unresolved. Germline V lookup: CDR1 SEHNR, CDR2 FQNEAQ (reference sequence). V was clipped by 5 bases and J by 2 bases, with 13 bases between them. This CDR3 comprises 15 residues. The CDR3 protein is CASSRGTLTYNEQFF. Here the CDR3 DNA reads TGTGCCAGCAGCCGCGGTACTTTAACCTACAATGAGCAGTTCTTC.

The table lists this clone with a count of one. The rearrangement joins TRBV6-5 to TRBJ2-1; 9 bases align to TRBD2. The length of the CDR3 is 15 residues. Trimming took 7 bases from V and 4 from J; bases not matched to a gene: 8. Germline CDR1 reads MNHEY; CDR2 reads SVGAGI. CDR3 region: CASTSETSGYNEQFF. CDR3 sequence (DNA): TGTGCCAGCACCTCCGAGACTAGCGGATACAATGAGCAGTTCTTC.

The chain employs TRBV29-1 and TRBJ1-2; a weak D match, TRBD1 (6 bases). Germline V gene sequence: CDR1 SQVTM, CDR2 ANQGSEA. The germline V and J ends were trimmed by 6 bases and 4 bases, with 24 bases remaining between them. The CDR3 extends over 16 amino acids. The CDR3: CSVEDPQGHKGYGYTF. The CDR3 DNA is TGCAGCGTCGAGGATCCACAGGGACACAAGGGCTATGGCTACACCTTC.

V is TRBV4-1 and J is TRBJ2-2, with TRBD2 matching over 7 bases. Germline lookup yields CDR1 MGHRA and CDR2 YSYEKL. CDR3 length: 15 amino acids. Germline trimming cut 1 base from V and 7 bases from J; bases unmatched to any gene: 6. CDR3 sequence (DNA): TGCGCCAGCAGCCAAGCGGGAGGAAAGATCGGGGAGCTGTTTTTT. Amino acids: CASSQAGGKIGELFF.

This clone has a single count. The rearrangement links TRBV13 to TRBJ2-1; 10 bases line up with TRBD1. V shed 4 bases, J shed 6 bases, and the junction held 9 bases outside the gene matches. Per the germline V gene, CDR1 is PRHDT and CDR2 is FYEKMQ (reference sequence). The CDR3 length is 16 residues. CDR3 DNA sequence: TGTGCCAGCAGCTCCGCCGGGACAGGGGAGCTCAATGAGCAGTTCTTC. Amino acid sequence: CASSSAGTGELNEQFF.

V gene TRBV2 combines with J gene TRBJ2-3; D perhaps matches TRBD2 (5 bases). CDR1 and CDR2 from the germline V gene are SNHLY and FYNNEI. This CDR3 spans 13 amino acids. V lost 4 bases and J 5 bases, leaving 10 bases between the germline ends. CDR3 nucleotide sequence: TGTGCCAGCAGTGTTGGGGAGATAGATACGCAGTATTTT. It is translated as CASSVGEIDTQYF.

V gene TRBV30 combines with J gene TRBJ1-4; weak D call: TRBD1 (6 bases). Germline CDR1 GTSNPN, CDR2 SVGIG (reference sequence). V was cut by 4 bases and J by 4 bases, with 22 bases left in between. This CDR3 region has 17 residues. In nucleotides, the CDR3 is TGTGCCTGGACATTGCCTGATATTTGGGGGCATAATGAAAAACTGTTTTTT. Protein sequence: CAWTLPDIWGHNEKLFF.